The clone carrying this TCR beta chain appeared many times. Its antigen is as yet unknown. As to time point: pre-sensitization, week 0. The treatment here: therapeutic diphenylcyclopropenone sensitization with weekly scalp DPC. Non-pregnant alopecia patients aged 18 to 70, suitable for DPC therapy. As the library was built, unique molecular identifiers were attached to individual cDNA molecules. One entry per CDR3 protein results from TCRdb running MiXCR on the RACE reads. This sample has roughly 260,000 distinct CDR3 sequences; roughly 8.9% occur once, and the top ten carry 2.3%. This sample is part of a study of human T cells and chemical hapten exposure. Germline CDR1 LGHDT, CDR2 YNNKEL (reference sequence). The CDR3 is made up of 11 amino acids. Trimming pared 1 base from V and 4 bases from J, leaving 2 bases between. Regarding the study as a whole: DPC sensitization did not alter TCRs above 1 in 1000 frequency.

Here the sequenced sample was whole blood, taken in connection with sensitization to the hapten diphenylcyclopropenone (DPC). This rearrangement joins TRBV3-1 to TRBJ2-7; D call uncertain. The receptor was derived from a woman in her forties with alopecia areata. Some clones in this sample may be carry-over from other donors' samples. The CDR3 DNA reads TGTGCCAGCAGCCAAGGGTACGAGCAGTACTTC. Its translation is CASSQGYEQYF.